A selection of T cell receptor beta chains follows, all from one sample in a study of T cells in Graves' hyperthyroidism and ophthalmopathy. TCRdb fed the multiplex PCR reads into MiXCR, producing one record per CDR3 protein. The sample has 95,000 to 110,000 distinct CDR3 sequences; about 45% are singletons. Sequenced: blood. The receptor set was obtained from a man between 40 and 49 years old with Graves' hyperthyroidism. Each CDR3 is given with its conserved first and last residue. Fields, in order: V gene, CDR3 length, J gene, D gene, clone size, CDR3 DNA, CDR3 protein. The D gene is left open where the match is weak. Clone size is shown for a subset of rows, as once, few, many or a class of expanded clone.

TRBV12-3/TRBV12-4	17	TRBJ2-5	TRBD2	once	TGTGCCAGCAGCTGGACTAGCGGGGCCTCCGTTCAAGAGACCCAGTACTTC	CASSWTSGASVQETQYF
TRBV4-2	13	TRBJ1-1	.	many	TGTGCCAGCAGCCTGGGGGGGCAGACTGAAGCTTTCTTT	CASSLGGQTEAFF
TRBV19	14	TRBJ1-2	TRBD1	.	TGTGCCGGTAGTGTCACCGGGACAGGGTATGGCTACACCTTC	CAGSVTGTGYGYTF
TRBV30	13	TRBJ2-7	.	few	TGTGCCTGGAGTGTACTGGAGGCCTACGAGCAGTACTTC	CAWSVLEAYEQYF
TRBV11-2	15	TRBJ2-7	TRBD2	.	TGTGCCAGCAGCCAGCTACTAGCGGGAGGCTACGAGCAGTGCTTC	CASSQLLAGGYEQCF
TRBV7-2	12	TRBJ2-5	.	.	TGTGCCAGCAGCTTACAGGGCCGGCCCCAGTACTTC	CASSLQGRPQYF
TRBV2	15	TRBJ2-7	TRBD1	.	TGTGCCAGCAGTGAAGAGGACAGGCAATCCTACGAGCAGTACTTC	CASSEEDRQSYEQYF
TRBV12-3/TRBV12-4	15	TRBJ2-7	TRBD2	many	TGTGCCAGTTCCTTGACTAGCGGGAGGGCGAGAGAGCAGTACTTC	CASSLTSGRAREQYF
TRBV7-9	12	TRBJ2-1	.	.	TGTGCCAGCAGCTCAGGATCCCATGAGCAGCTCTTC	CASSSGSHEQLF
TRBV6-1	14	TRBJ1-2	.	many	TGTGCCAGCAGTGAAGGCCTCGATTTCTATGGCTACACCTTC	CASSEGLDFYGYTF
TRBV29-1	13	TRBJ2-5	.	.	TGCAGCGTTGGGTGGACAGTGAGTGGACCCCAGTACTTC	CSVGWTVSGPQYF
TRBV2	18	TRBJ2-5	TRBD2	many	TGTGCCAGAGACGAGAGGGTCGGACTAGCGGGGGCCCAAGAGACCCAGTACTTC	CARDERVGLAGAQETQYF
TRBV5-1	14	TRBJ1-5	.	many	TGCGCCAGCAGCTTGGGTGCCTCCGGGCAGCCCCAGCATTTT	CASSLGASGQPQHF
TRBV9	16	TRBJ2-5	TRBD2	.	TGTGCCAGCAGCGTATACGGGGGGGGGGCCCTGGAGGCCCAGTACTTC	CASSVYGGGALEAQYF
TRBV4-1	16	TRBJ1-3	.	few	TGCGCCAGCAGCCATACGGACGGTAACACTGGAAACACCATATATTTT	CASSHTDGNTGNTIYF
TRBV6-5	13	TRBJ2-3	TRBD2	few	TGTGCCAGCAGTTACGAGGGACTAAATACGCAGTATTTT	CASSYEGLNTQYF
TRBV20-1	10	TRBJ2-5	.	.	TGCAGTGCGGGGGGAAGGACCCAGTACTTC	CSAGGRTQYF